A single sample is the source of the 9 T cell receptor beta chains below, sequenced in a study of blood T cell repertoires in COVID-19. TCRdb's copy holds only in-frame clones and misses some; the assay was immunoSEQ multiplex PCR. The sample has 200,000 to 250,000 clones, more than 80% seen once; the top ten hold more than 9%. The sample consisted of peripheral blood. The receptors shown here come from a woman aged 80 or over with acute or convalescent COVID-19.

The CDR3 sequence: CASSLGFETEAFF. CDR3 coding DNA: TGTGCCAGCAGTTTAGGTTTCGAGACTGAAGCTTTCTTT. V usage is TRBV12-3 or TRBV12-4 and J usage is TRBJ1-1; D is unclear. The V end was cut by 1 base, the J end by 5 bases, with 8 bases between. CDR3 size: 13 residues.

As concerns this clone: This may be a read error, as it is one base from a much larger clone. The chain is built from TRBV7-2 and TRBJ2-3; TRBD2 aligns across 14 bases. V shed 3 bases, J shed 6 bases, and the junction held 2 bases outside the gene matches. The CDR3 extends over 15 amino acids. CDR1 and CDR2 from the germline V gene are SGHTA and FQGNSA. The CDR3 DNA reads as TGTGCCAGCAGCTTGGGACTAGCGGGGGCGGATACGCAGTATTTT. Protein product: CASSLGLAGADTQYF.

The sample holds one count of this clone. The chain recombines TRBV7-6 with TRBJ1-4, with 7 bases lining up with TRBD1. Germline V gene lookup returns CDR1 SGHVS and CDR2 FNYEAQ. The CDR3 covers 14 residues. J lost 7 bases, V lost 8 bases, and 10 bases had no gene match. CDR3: CASSTGTAGEKLFF. The CDR3 DNA follows: TGTGCCAGCTCAACCGGGACAGCCGGTGAAAAACTGTTTTTT.

V is TRBV7-2 and J is TRBJ1-1, with 7 bases that match TRBD1. After removal of 2 bases from V and 12 bases from J, the junction contained 6 bases not matched to a gene. This CDR3 has 12 amino acids. Per germline, CDR1 SGHTA and CDR2 FQGNSA. Here the CDR3 reads CASSLTGEKTFF. The DNA of the CDR3 is TGTGCCAGCAGCTTAACAGGGGAAAAGACTTTCTTT. The variable domain in full, completed from reference TRBV7-2 and TRBJ1-1, reads GAGVSQSPSNKVTEKGKDVELRCDPISGHTALYWYRQSLGQGLEFLIYFQGNSAPDKSGLPSDRFSAERTGGSVSTLTIQRTQQEDSAVYLCASSLTGEKTFFGQGTRLTVV.

The chain couples TRBV6-4 to TRBJ2-3; 10 bases agree with TRBD1. Per the germline V gene, CDR1 is MRHNA and CDR2 is SNTAGT. With V trimmed by 6 bases and J by 0 bases, 3 bases remained unmatched. The CDR3 covers 15 residues. The CDR3 DNA reads TGTGCCAGCAGCGTGGACAGGGGGAGCACAGATACGCAGTATTTT. Translated: CASSVDRGSTDTQYF.

The chain has TRBV28 and TRBJ2-3; 9 bases are a match to TRBD2. The CDR3 spans 18 residues. The germline V gene has CDR1 MDHEN and CDR2 SYDVKM. Trimming at V came to 5 bases and at J to 6 bases, leaving 18 bases not matched to a gene. CDR3 sequence (DNA): TGTGCCAGCAGTCCTCCCCCCCGTGGGACTAGCTTACTGGATACGCAGTATTTT. Translation gives CASSPPPRGTSLLDTQYF.

This chain joins TRBV19 and TRBJ2-6; 7 bases match TRBD1. J was trimmed by 4 bases and V by 3 bases; bases with no gene match: 12. This CDR3 has 18 residues. The germline V gene has CDR1 LNHDA and CDR2 SQIVND (reference sequence). The CDR3 here is CASSIDRAGRLGANVLTF. In DNA form, the CDR3 reads TGTGCCAGTAGTATTGACAGGGCCGGGCGGCTCGGGGCCAACGTCCTGACTTTC.

There are a few counts of this clone. This chain joins TRBV9 and TRBJ1-6, with D tentatively TRBD1 (5 bases). V shed 2 bases and J shed 9 bases, with 9 bases lying between them. Germline assignment: CDR1 SGDLS and CDR2 YYNGEE. CDR3 length: 13 amino acids. The DNA of the CDR3 is TGTGCCAGCAGCGTCGGAGGGGTTTCACCCCTCCACTTT. It encodes CASSVGGVSPLHF.

This clone showed up just a few times. Additional DNA sequences in this sample encode the identical CDR3. This rearrangement joins TRBV5-4 to TRBJ2-3; 11 bases align to TRBD2. CDR1 SGHNT and CDR2 YYREEE come from the germline V gene (reference sequence). Losses at the gene ends were 3 bases for V and 3 bases for J; bases not matched to a gene: 3. This CDR3 has 15 amino acids. The CDR3 DNA sequence: TGTGCCAGCAGCTCCCCTAGCGGGGGGACAGATACGCAGTATTTT. Protein sequence: CASSSPSGGTDTQYF.